The clone carrying this TCR beta chain has just a few counts. Its antigen is undetermined. Trimming took off 4 bases at V and 6 bases at J, with 13 bases between the two ends. This CDR3 has 13 residues. CDR1 and CDR2 from the germline V gene are MNHNY and SVGAGI (reference sequence). The data are from a study of T cell repertoires in cytomegalovirus infection. For the study at large: CMV infection and matching HLA type were both indicated by public TCR beta signatures.

Whole-study results and caveats: HLA-C-restricted CMV clonotypes gave the most frequent clonotype in two of eight donors.

TCRdb redid the calling of the reads with MiXCR, one entry per CDR3 protein. There are some 300,000 distinct CDR3 sequences in the sample; about a sixth occur only once, and around 11% lies in the top ten. The sample consisted of PBMCs. This receptor was taken from a human donor in good health (CMV status not recorded). Some clones in this sample may be carry-over from other donors' samples. This sequence joins TRBV6-6 and TRBJ2-7; D is possibly TRBD1 or TRBD2 (5 bases each). The CDR3 sequence is CASSSVGTVEQYF. Here the CDR3 DNA reads TGTGCCAGCAGTTCCGTCGGGACGGTCGAGCAGTACTTC.